The 11 T cell receptor beta chains below come from one sample, sequenced in a study of T cell changes during pregnancy in multiple sclerosis. Assay: immunoSEQ multiplex PCR; the TCRdb copy retains only in-frame clones and omits some. This repertoire shows 40,000 or so clones, approximately 92% found once; its top ten account for approximately 5%. The sequenced sample was CD8+ T cells from peripheral blood mononuclear cells, obtained in the third trimester of pregnancy. The receptors here all came from a female donor with multiple sclerosis, enrolled in a pregnancy study.

This chain joins TRBV11-2 and TRBJ2-7; TRBD1 aligns across 8 bases. V trimming: 1 base; J trimming: 3 bases; junction bases outside the gene matches: 5. The CDR3 length is 15 residues. Germline V lookup: CDR1 SGHAT, CDR2 FQNNGV. DNA of the CDR3: TGTGCCAGCAGCTTAGGGGGGACAGGAGACTACGAGCAGTACTTC. Encoded protein: CASSLGGTGDYEQYF.

The chain carries TRBV7-9 and TRBJ1-1; D is undetermined. Germline-derived CDR1 and CDR2 are SEHNR and FQNEAQ (reference sequence). V lost 1 base, J lost 6 bases, and 9 bases lay in between. The CDR3 consists of 13 residues. The CDR3: CASSLGSGSEAFF. The DNA for the CDR3 is TGTGCCAGCAGCTTAGGGTCCGGGTCTGAAGCTTTCTTT.

The V and J genes are TRBV9 and TRBJ1-5, with D possibly being TRBD1 (6 bases). V gave up 4 bases and J gave up 7 bases, with 15 bases separating them. Germline CDR1 is SGDLS and CDR2 is YYNGEE. The CDR3 sequence is 14 residues long. The CDR3: CASSSRTAGQPQHF. The DNA for the CDR3 is TGTGCCAGCAGCTCCCGGACAGCAGGCCAGCCCCAGCATTTT.

This chain links TRBV7-9 with TRBJ2-7; TRBD2 aligns across 9 bases. CDR1 and CDR2 (germline): SEHNR, FQNEAQ (reference sequence). CDR3 length equals 12 residues. Trimming cost V 7 bases and J 6 bases; bases outside gene matches: 4. The CDR3 nucleotides read TGTGCCAGCACTAGCGGGATCTCCGAGCAGTACTTC. Encoded protein: CASTSGISEQYF.

This chain uses TRBV9 with TRBJ2-7; D possibly corresponds to TRBD2 (6 bases). There are 15 residues in the CDR3. Trimming cost V 3 bases and J 1 base, with 14 bases left between them. Germline V lookup: CDR1 SGDLS, CDR2 YYNGEE. CDR3 sequence (DNA): TGTGCCAGCAGCGCGACCGGGACTCCGTCCTACGAGCAGTACTTC. It yields the protein CASSATGTPSYEQYF. Combining the CDR3 with reference TRBV9 and TRBJ2-7 gives the whole variable domain DSGVTQTPKHLITATGQRVTLRCSPRSGDLSVYWYQQSLDQGLQFLIQYYNGEERAKGNILERFSAQQFPDLHSELNLSSLELGDSALYFCASSATGTPSYEQYFGPGTRLTVT.

This chain joins TRBV7-9 and TRBJ2-6, with 7 bases that match TRBD2. Germline lookup yields CDR1 SEHNR and CDR2 FQNEAQ (reference sequence). The CDR3 runs 15 residues. Trimming cost V 6 bases and J 2 bases; bases outside gene matches: 4. CDR3 sequence (DNA): TGTGCCAGCAGGAGGGGAGGGGCTGGGGCCAACGTCCTGACTTTC. It codes for CASRRGGAGANVLTF.

The J gene is TRBJ2-1, the V gene TRBV5-1; D gene ambiguous. V lost 2 bases to trimming and J lost 6 bases, with 12 bases between them. Germline V gene lookup returns CDR1 SGHRS and CDR2 YFSETQ. This CDR3 contains 14 residues. The CDR3 coding sequence is TGCGCCAGCAGCTTTGGCCTCCCTCTCAATGAGCAGTTCTTC. Protein product: CASSFGLPLNEQFF.

V usage is TRBV28 and J usage is TRBJ1-1, with a tentative D call TRBD1 (5 bases). CDR1 is MDHEN, CDR2 SYDVKM, per germline. The length of the CDR3 is 13 residues. Trimming left V 2 bases short and J 7 bases short, with 11 bases between. CDR3 region: CASSLGGFGEAFF. CDR3 sequence (DNA): TGTGCCAGCAGTTTAGGGGGGTTCGGTGAAGCTTTCTTT.

The J gene is TRBJ2-1, the V gene TRBV7-9; D is possibly TRBD2 (6 bases). Germline V gene data show CDR1 as SEHNR and CDR2 as FQNEAQ (reference sequence). The V end lost 2 bases, the J end lost 3 bases, and 20 bases lay between the germline ends. There are 18 residues in the CDR3. The DNA of the CDR3 is TGTGCCAGCAGCTTAATGGTAGCGGACCTGCAAGACTACAATGAGCAGTTCTTC. Translated: CASSLMVADLQDYNEQFF.

J is TRBJ2-3 and V is TRBV28; the match to TRBD2 covers 10 bases. CDR1 MDHEN and CDR2 SYDVKM come from the germline V gene. This CDR3 is built from 16 residues. V dropped 3 bases and J dropped 5; count of bases not matched to a gene: 8. CDR3 in DNA: TGTGCCAGCAGTTTTCCCCTAGCGGGAGTTTTAGATACGCAGTATTTT. Translating it yields CASSFPLAGVLDTQYF. The full variable domain, its missing parts supplied by reference TRBV28 and TRBJ2-3, is DVKVTQSSRYLVKRTGEKVFLECVQDMDHENMFWYRQDPGLGLRLIYFSYDVKMKEKGDIPEGYSVSREKKERFSLILESASTNQTSMYLCASSFPLAGVLDTQYFGPGTRLTVL.

Written as DNA, the CDR3 is TGTGCCAGCAGCTGGAGTGGGGGGTTCACAGATACGCAGTATTTT. Amino acid sequence: CASSWSGGFTDTQYF. The chain employs TRBV11-2 and TRBJ2-3, with D possibly matching TRBD2 (6 bases). This CDR3 spans 15 amino acids. From germline, CDR1 is SGHAT and CDR2 FQNNGV. V was shortened by 4 bases and J by 2 bases, with 13 bases between the two germline ends.